Reported below is one T cell receptor beta chain. Its antigen is still unknown. Base qualities are not provided; no much larger clone lies one nucleotide away. The sample comes from a study of CD8 T cells in Susac syndrome (dated by TCRdb to the late 2010s). In the study overall: Of the Susac syndrome patients who were sequenced, 5 or 6 had clinically active disease and roughly 8 were in clinical remission. At blood withdrawal, Susac syndrome patients were therapy-naive, treated with corticosteroids (with IVIg additionally given to some), or treated with IVIg alone. Repertoire sequencing was used to test whether CD8+ T cell activation and differentiation in Susac syndrome was antigen driven. Results the study describes overall, beyond this receptor: In patients with Susac syndrome, the CD4+ T cell repertoire showed no detectable clonal expansion. The study acknowledged that relatively few individuals were included in the TCR sequencing and HLA analysis.

High-throughput TCR beta sequencing profiled peripheral blood CD8+ and CD4+ T cells from healthy donors, Susac syndrome patients and multiple sclerosis patients. The Susac syndrome patients fulfilled recently defined diagnostic criteria for either definite or probable disease. Bulk CD8+ and CD4+ T cells were purified by magnetic negative isolation, while CD8+ TEMRA cells were enriched using FACS. Blood was drawn into EDTA tubes, processed within 24 hours, and PBMCs were isolated by density gradient centrifugation. PBMCs intended for TCR sequencing were cryopreserved in liquid nitrogen and thawed later in a water bath at 37 degrees C. The sorted or isolated CD4+, CD8+ and CD8+ TEMRA cells had a purity of 90% or higher. Trimming at the junction amounts to 4 bases on V and 5 bases on J, and the germline ends lie 14 bases apart. The CDR1 and CDR2 encoded by the germline V gene (reference sequence) are DFQATT and SNEGSKA. From the cysteine up to the phenylalanine, the CDR3 has a length of 13 residues. The CDR3 DNA has 39 bases and is translated from base 1.

RNA was extracted using the RNeasy kit, and roughly 0.5 to 1 ug of the RNA was reverse transcribed with random hexamers. The immunoSEQ multiplex PCR assay, covering 54 Vbeta and 13 Jbeta segments, was used to amplify TCR beta CDR3 regions. To correct PCR amplification bias, a synthetic template baseline was used for both primer optimization and computational correction. Per the authors' processing: Reads were annotated to V, D and J genes according to IMGT and were analyzed with immunoSEQ Analyzer, with only productive sequences retained. To calculate clonality, Shannon entropy was normalized by log2 of the number of productive unique sequences and then subtracted from one. For each patient and control, public and private clones were evaluated within the 100 most prevalent clones. Clones were defined as Susac-specific if absent from the healthy and MS cohorts, from around 1,100 published viral clones and from other ImmuneACCESS disease sequences. TCRdb handled the public reads itself, with Q25 trimming in fastp and clone calling in MiXCR, and kept productive beta chains. Rows are unified per CDR3 protein, each entry keeping the most common DNA and genes. These V and J calls derive from TCRdb rather than the authors' analysis. The sample table records roughly 150,000 distinct CDR3 sequences; roughly 95% of these occur just once. Roughly 0.16% of the sample lies in the top ten.

Sample: CD4+ T cells from PBMCs. The clonotype originates from a human donor with Susac syndrome. The sequence is built from TRBV20-1 and TRBJ2-5, and possibly TRBD1, on 6 matching bases. At the DNA level, the sequence is TGCAGTGCTATCTACAGGGATTTCGAGACCCAGTACTTC. This sequence encodes CSAIYRDFETQYF.